These 23 T cell receptor beta chains were all obtained from the same sample, sequenced in a study of T cells in Graves' hyperthyroidism and ophthalmopathy. Researchers took RNA transcripts and amplified the TCR beta CDR3 regions from them. Researchers ran a first-round RT-PCR on the TCR CDR3 using the HTBI primer set. MiXCR, applied by TCRdb to the multiplex PCR reads, yields one record per CDR3 protein. The sample shows roughly 250,000 distinct CDR3 sequences, approximately 15% of them seen only once. Sequencing input: blood. The origin of the receptors is a woman aged 40 to 50 with Graves' hyperthyroidism that later progressed to Graves' ophthalmopathy.

With respect to this clonotype: This clone may be a read error of a much larger clone one base away. The J gene is TRBJ2-3, the V gene TRBV3-1, with 8 bases aligning to TRBD2. The CDR3 contains 12 residues. The junction had 4 bases not matched to a gene; V was cut back by 6 bases and J by 8 bases. The germline gives CDR1 LGHDT, CDR2 YNNKEL (reference sequence). CDR3 sequence (DNA): TGTGCCAGCAGTCGGGAGGGGGGTACGCAGTATTTT. As protein: CASSREGGTQYF.

There are a few counts of this clonotype. With a much larger clone just one base away, this may be a read error. The chain carries TRBV10-3 and TRBJ1-1; D perhaps matches TRBD1 (5 bases). With 0 bases removed from V and 1 base from J, the gap between germline ends came to 15 bases. Germline V gene data show CDR1 as ENHRY and CDR2 as SYGVKD. This CDR3 contains 17 residues. CDR3 coding DNA: TGTGCCATCAGTGAGTCGATCAGTAGAAGGGGGAACACTGAAGCTTTCTTT. Protein product: CAISESISRRGNTEAFF.

This clonotype was counted a few times. A much larger clone sits a single nucleotide away, making a read error possible. The V and J genes are TRBV28 and TRBJ1-4; D uncertain. Per the germline V gene, CDR1 is MDHEN and CDR2 is SYDVKM. The CDR3 contains 15 residues. CDR3 in DNA: TGTGCCTGCAGTCTTCCGGGAGAATGGGGAGAAAAACTGTTTTTT. Protein: CACSLPGEWGEKLFF.

This clonotype was recorded many times. This chain uses TRBV6-1 with TRBJ2-1, with D perhaps being TRBD1 or TRBD2 (6 bases each). Trimming removed 5 bases at V and 8 bases at J, with 10 bases between. This CDR3 is 12 amino acids long. Germline V CDR1 and CDR2: MNHNS, SASEGT. CDR3 loop: CASSQRGDEQFF. The CDR3 nucleotides read TGTGCCAGCAGTCAAAGGGGGGATGAGCAGTTCTTC.

This chain uses TRBV19 with TRBJ2-7; D unresolved. Trimming removed 5 bases from V and 0 bases from J, with 17 bases in between. Per the germline V gene, CDR1 is LNHDA and CDR2 is SQIVND (reference sequence). The CDR3 consists of 16 residues. CDR3 loop: CASSQPGDRSSYEQYF. The CDR3 DNA sequence: TGTGCCAGTAGTCAGCCGGGCGATCGGAGCTCCTACGAGCAGTACTTC.

This clonotype was counted many times. A junction end diverges from the germline sequence, so it may reflect a read error. The V call is TRBV19, the J call TRBJ2-3; D is undetermined. This CDR3 spans 12 amino acids. In germline, CDR1 is LNHDA, CDR2 SQIVND (reference sequence). The CDR3: CASSRMGDTQYF. The CDR3 nucleotides are TGTGCCAGCAGTAGAATGGGAGATACGCAGTATTTT.

The V call is TRBV19, the J call TRBJ2-2, with D unclear. This CDR3 is built from 17 residues. Trimming stripped 6 bases from V and 5 bases from J, with 22 bases between. Germline V gives CDR1 LNHDA, CDR2 SQIVND (reference sequence). CDR3: CASSNPRKGFRTGELFF. DNA for the CDR3: TGTGCCAGTAGCAATCCGAGGAAGGGATTTAGGACCGGGGAGCTGTTTTTT.

This clonotype was counted at least ten times. V and J are TRBV5-6 and TRBJ2-2; 11 bases line up with TRBD2. This CDR3 spans 17 amino acids. Per the germline V gene, CDR1 is SGHDT and CDR2 is YYEEEE. The V gene end was trimmed by 4 bases and the J gene end by 5 bases; junction bases not matched to a gene: 10. The DNA of the CDR3 is TGTGCCAGCAGCAAGACTAGCGGGATCTTAAGGACCGGGGAGCTGTTTTTT. It specifies CASSKTSGILRTGELFF.

This clonotype showed up many times. The chain couples TRBV27 to TRBJ2-7; TRBD2 matches at 8 bases. CDR3 length equals 14 residues. Germline CDR1 reads MNHEY; CDR2 reads SMNVEV (reference sequence). The junction had 11 bases not matched to a gene; V was cut back by 8 bases and J by 5 bases. CDR3 region: CASGEAGVGHEQYF. CDR3 DNA sequence: TGTGCCAGCGGGGAAGCGGGAGTAGGGCACGAGCAGTACTTC.

This clonotype was observed at least ten times. This chain joins TRBV18 and TRBJ2-1, with 8 bases that match TRBD2. The CDR3 sequence is 17 residues long. The J segment lost 7 bases and the V segment lost 3 bases, leaving 14 bases of the junction unmatched. From germline, CDR1 is KGHSH and CDR2 LQKENI. The DNA for the CDR3 is TGTGCCAGCTCACCGGGCTTCCTCAGCGGGAGTGGTAATGAGCAGTTCTTC. Its protein product is CASSPGFLSGSGNEQFF.

The rearrangement joins TRBV5-1 to TRBJ2-3; 13 bases line up with TRBD2. The junction had 4 bases not matched to a gene; V was cut back by 0 bases and J by 6 bases. CDR3 length: 16 amino acids. Germline V gene data show CDR1 as SGHRS and CDR2 as YFSETQ. This CDR3 is CASSLGTSGSWDTQYF. The CDR3 bases are TGCGCCAGCAGCTTGGGGACTAGCGGGAGTTGGGATACGCAGTATTTT.

At least ten counts were recorded for this clonotype. The CDR3 coding sequence is TGTGCCGTAAGGGGATTCGGGGGCGAGCTGTTTTTT. Amino acid sequence: CAVRGFGGELFF. V gene TRBV27 combines with J gene TRBJ2-2, with D possibly being TRBD1 or TRBD2 (6 bases each). V was cut by 11 bases and J by 11 bases, with 18 bases left in between. CDR3 length equals 12 residues. In germline, CDR1 is MNHEY, CDR2 SMNVEV (reference sequence).

This clonotype occurred many times. The genes are TRBV20-1 and TRBJ2-1; 10 nucleotides line up with TRBD2. This CDR3 region has 13 residues. The V gene end was trimmed by 3 bases and the J gene end by 9 bases; junction bases not matched to a gene: 5. Germline values: CDR1 DFQATT, CDR2 SNEGSKA (reference sequence). The CDR3 bases are TGCAGTGCTAGGTCTAGCGGGAGTAGTGAGCAGTTCTTC. It is translated as CSARSSGSSEQFF.

The chain carries TRBV5-1 and TRBJ2-2; 9 nucleotides match TRBD1. The CDR3 spans 21 residues. Trimming at V came to 2 bases and at J to 0 bases, leaving 17 bases not matched to a gene. In germline, CDR1 is SGHRS, CDR2 YFSETQ. The CDR3 protein is CASSFGDTGTGLPSNTGELFF. As DNA, the CDR3 is TGCGCCAGCAGCTTTGGGGACACCGGGACAGGGTTGCCCTCGAACACCGGGGAGCTGTTTTTT.

Of note for this clonotype: This may come from a read error, since a much larger clone is one base off. This chain connects TRBV19 to TRBJ2-1, with D possibly TRBD2 on 5 matching bases. Trimming took off 3 bases at V and 2 bases at J, with 11 bases between the two ends. Germline CDR1 is LNHDA and CDR2 is SQIVND (reference sequence). The CDR3 is 15 residues long. The CDR3 is CASSITGSPYNEQFF. The CDR3 region has the DNA TGTGCCAGTAGTATTACTGGGAGCCCCTACAATGAGCAGTTCTTC.

Ten or more counts support this clonotype. The CDR3 nucleotides are TGTGCCAGCAGCTCTGTGCGGGGGAACTCCTACGAGCAGTACTTC. Its translation: CASSSVRGNSYEQYF. V gene TRBV28 combines with J gene TRBJ2-7; TRBD2 agrees at 7 bases. Germline values: CDR1 MDHEN, CDR2 SYDVKM. V trimming: 6 bases; J trimming: 0 bases; junction bases outside the gene matches: 8. CDR3 length: 15 residues.

Ten or more counts support this clonotype. The CDR3 region is CASGQEERGSYEQYF. The CDR3 coding sequence is TGTGCCAGCGGACAGGAAGAAAGGGGGTCGTACGAGCAGTACTTC. The chain couples TRBV6-1 to TRBJ2-7, with 7 bases matching TRBD1. The germline V gene has CDR1 MNHNS and CDR2 SASEGT. The CDR3 runs 15 residues. With V trimmed by 8 bases and J by 4 bases, 14 bases remained unmatched.

The sample holds many counts of this clonotype. The chain employs TRBV6-8 and TRBJ2-2; D unclear. Between the trimmed V and J ends, which lost 0 bases and 1 base, there was a span of 0 bases. Germline V gene lookup returns CDR1 MNHGY and CDR2 SAAAGT. This CDR3 is 13 amino acids long. The CDR3 nucleotides are TGTGCCAGCAGTTACTCGAACACCGGGGAGCTGTTTTTT. Protein sequence: CASSYSNTGELFF.

There are a few counts of this clonotype. This chain uses TRBV11-2 with TRBJ2-7; 8 bases match TRBD1. This CDR3 comprises 16 residues. Germline V gives CDR1 SGHAT, CDR2 FQNNGV. The V gene end was trimmed by 2 bases and the J gene end by 7 bases; junction bases not matched to a gene: 13. CDR3 in DNA: TGTGCCAGCAGCTTAATGGGGTCAGGGGGCAGTGGGGAGCAGTACTTC. Translated, it gives CASSLMGSGGSGEQYF.

This clonotype was detected many times. CDR3 sequence: CASSRGIQGISYNEQFF. CDR3 nucleotide sequence: TGCGCCAGCAGCCGTGGTATACAGGGGATCTCCTACAATGAGCAGTTCTTC. The chain combines TRBV5-1 with TRBJ2-1; 7 bases map to TRBD1. Germline CDR1 is SGHRS and CDR2 is YFSETQ. Unmatched junction bases numbered 10, after V lost 4 bases and J lost 0 bases. This CDR3 comprises 17 residues.

The V call is TRBV20-1, the J call TRBJ2-7, with D perhaps TRBD2 (5 bases). Looked up from germline, CDR1 is DFQATT and CDR2 is SNEGSKA (reference sequence). This CDR3 contains 17 residues. Trimming took 1 base from V and 4 from J, leaving 23 bases between them. DNA for the CDR3: TGCAGTGCTAGAGGTTATTCTAGCACCGGTTACCGATACGAGCAGTACTTC. Amino acids: CSARGYSSTGYRYEQYF.

This clonotype was detected ten times or more. V usage is TRBV19 and J usage is TRBJ2-7; TRBD1 agrees at 9 bases. The germline V gene has CDR1 LNHDA and CDR2 SQIVND (reference sequence). With 6 bases clipped from V and 7 bases from J, the junction kept 7 bases outside the gene matches. This CDR3 contains 13 residues. The chain's CDR3 is CASSETTGGEQYF. The CDR3 DNA reads as TGTGCCAGTAGCGAAACGACAGGGGGTGAGCAGTACTTC.

This clonotype showed up just a few times. The chain is built from TRBV13 and TRBJ1-3; D gene uncertain. CDR3 size: 17 residues. Germline assignment: CDR1 PRHDT and CDR2 FYEKMQ (reference sequence). V was clipped by 8 bases and J by 0 bases, with 20 bases between them. CDR3: CASRGWAGHPSGNTIYF. The CDR3 nucleotides read TGTGCCAGCCGGGGTTGGGCAGGTCACCCCTCTGGAAACACCATATATTTT.